A selection of T cell receptor beta chains follows, all from one sample in a study of T cell changes during pregnancy in multiple sclerosis. The method was immunoSEQ multiplex PCR; TCRdb's version includes in-frame clones alone and lacks a portion of them. Of about 67,000 clones detected, more than 85% appear once; the ten largest clones hold roughly 1.4%. The sample was peripheral blood, taken in the second trimester of pregnancy. These receptors were obtained from a female donor with multiple sclerosis, enrolled in a pregnancy study. CDR3s include the opening cysteine and the closing phenylalanine or tryptophan. The D gene is left open where the match is weak. Clone size appears in some rows only: once, few, many, or a class for an expanded clone.

v_gene	abundance	d_gene	j_gene	CDR3aa	CDR3nt
TRBV21-1	.	.	TRBJ1-2	CASSPQGNHGYTF	TGTGCCAGCAGCCCTCAGGGGAACCATGGCTACACCTTC
TRBV6-6	.	TRBD1	TRBJ2-2	CASSPGTVSTGELFF	TGTGCCAGCAGTCCCGGGACAGTTTCCACCGGGGAGCTGTTTTTT
TRBV10-3	.	TRBD1	TRBJ1-2	CAISETQRQGSNGYTF	TGTGCCATCAGTGAGACGCAACGACAGGGGTCGAATGGCTACACCTTC
TRBV30	.	.	TRBJ1-4	CAWGGTATNEKLFF	TGTGCCTGGGGGGGGACTGCAACTAATGAAAAACTGTTTTTT
TRBV9	.	.	TRBJ1-6	CASSSDRYNSPLHF	TGTGCCAGCAGCTCAGACAGATATAATTCACCCCTCCACTTT
TRBV27	.	.	TRBJ2-4	CASSLALPNAVAKNIQYF	TGTGCCAGCAGTTTAGCACTCCCGAACGCGGTAGCCAAAAACATTCAGTACTTC
TRBV27	.	TRBD2	TRBJ2-7	CASSLSGLAGSYEQYF	TGTGCCAGCAGTTTATCGGGACTAGCGGGCTCCTACGAGCAGTACTTC
TRBV7-9	.	.	TRBJ2-1	CASSLSTGLYNEQFF	TGTGCCAGCAGCTTAAGTACAGGCCTATACAATGAGCAGTTCTTC
TRBV2	.	.	TRBJ1-2	CASNQGQPYTF	TGTGCCAGCAATCAAGGACAGCCCTACACCTTC
TRBV19	.	TRBD1	TRBJ1-3	CASSISTGGAEGSGNTIYF	TGTGCCAGTAGTATTAGCACAGGGGGTGCCGAGGGCTCCGGAAACACCATATATTTT
TRBV1	.	.	TRBJ2-1	CTSSQEGWDRECLAENNEQFF	TGCACCAGCAGCCAAGAAGGCTGGGACAGGGAATGTCTAGCGGAAAACAATGAGCAGTTCTTC
TRBV4-1	few	.	TRBJ1-5	CASSLGLGNSNQPQHF	TGCGCCAGCAGCCTTGGACTTGGAAATAGCAATCAGCCCCAGCATTTT
TRBV7-2	.	TRBD1	TRBJ1-1	CASSWDRVSTEAFF	TGTGCCAGCAGCTGGGACAGGGTGAGCACTGAAGCTTTCTTT
TRBV25-1	.	.	TRBJ1-1	CASSESGLLRETEAFF	TGTGCCAGCAGTGAATCTGGCCTCTTGAGGGAGACTGAAGCTTTCTTT
TRBV2	few	TRBD1	TRBJ1-1	CASSNQGAGYTEAFF	TGTGCCAGCTCGAACCAGGGGGCAGGGTACACTGAAGCTTTCTTT
TRBV5-6	.	TRBD2	TRBJ2-1	CASSLKRGAYNEQFF	TGTGCCAGCAGCTTAAAGCGGGGGGCCTACAATGAGCAGTTCTTC
TRBV25-1	.	.	TRBJ1-2	CASSYRENYGYTF	TGTGCCAGCAGTTACAGAGAGAACTATGGCTACACCTTC
TRBV4-2	.	.	TRBJ2-1	CASSPKGGAGDEQFF	TGTGCCAGCAGCCCTAAGGGGGGGGCAGGGGATGAGCAGTTCTTC
TRBV27	once	TRBD1	TRBJ2-3	CASRPGQRVTDTQYF	TGTGCCAGCAGACCGGGACAGAGAGTAACAGATACGCAGTATTTT
TRBV21-1	.	.	TRBJ1-5	CASSKEGDRPSGKPQHF	TGTGCCAGCAGCAAAGAAGGGGACAGACCATCCGGGAAGCCCCAGCATTTT
TRBV5-7	.	TRBD1	TRBJ1-2	CIQGAFGYTF	TGTATACAGGGGGCGTTCGGCTACACCTTC
TRBV18	once	.	TRBJ2-1	CASSPPPTGEQFF	TGTGCCAGCTCACCACCCCCCACCGGTGAGCAGTTCTTC
TRBV5-6	.	.	TRBJ2-7	CASSLETYEQYF	TGTGCCAGCAGCTTGGAAACCTACGAGCAGTACTTC
TRBV30	few	.	TRBJ1-5	CAWSRGLSPSNQPQHF	TGTGCCTGGAGTAGGGGCTTGTCACCGAGCAATCAGCCCCAGCATTTT
TRBV27	.	.	TRBJ1-2	CASSSAQGYGYTF	TGTGCCAGCAGTTCGGCCCAGGGTTATGGCTACACCTTC
TRBV9	once	.	TRBJ1-4	CASSPQDSYEKLFF	TGTGCCAGCAGCCCCCAGGACAGCTATGAAAAACTGTTTTTT
TRBV4-1	.	TRBD1	TRBJ2-3	CASSQDTQAGTGGKLYF	TGCGCCAGCAGCCAAGACACACAAGCCGGGACAGGGGGAAAACTGTATTTT
TRBV29-1	.	.	TRBJ2-5	CSGEKRETQYF	TGCAGCGGCGAGAAGAGGGAGACCCAGTACTTC
TRBV11-2	.	.	TRBJ2-2	CASSLGLGELFF	TGTGCCAGCAGCTTAGGTCTCGGGGAGCTGTTTTTT
TRBV12-5	.	TRBD1	TRBJ1-1	CASHRGWDTEAFF	TGTGCTAGTCACAGGGGGTGGGACACTGAAGCTTTCTTT
TRBV5-1	.	TRBD1	TRBJ1-3	CASRLPTGHMDTIYF	TGCGCCAGCAGGCTGCCGACAGGGCATATGGACACCATATATTTT
TRBV19	.	TRBD2	TRBJ2-7	CASSSAGGGYEQYF	TGTGCCAGTAGTAGCGCGGGAGGGGGCTACGAGCAGTACTTC
TRBV18	once	.	TRBJ2-5	CASSPGQIQETQYF	TGTGCCAGCTCACCAGGGCAAATTCAAGAGACCCAGTACTTC
TRBV2	.	TRBD2	TRBJ2-3	CASSVNKAGLAGGGDTQYF	TGTGCCAGCAGTGTTAACAAAGCGGGACTAGCGGGAGGCGGAGATACGCAGTATTTT
TRBV7-2	.	TRBD1	TRBJ1-1	CASRNSAGQHTEAFF	TGTGCCAGCAGAAACTCCGCGGGACAGCACACTGAAGCTTTCTTT
TRBV5-1	once	.	TRBJ2-5	CASSLGRAYQETQYF	TGCGCCAGCAGCTTGGGCAGGGCGTACCAAGAGACCCAGTACTTC
TRBV11-3	.	.	TRBJ2-7	CASSLEGAGSYEQYF	TGTGCCAGCAGCTTAGAAGGAGCTGGCTCCTACGAGCAGTACTTC
TRBV9	.	TRBD1	TRBJ1-1	CASSVVRTGGAEAFF	TGTGCCAGCAGCGTAGTGCGAACAGGGGGCGCGGAAGCTTTCTTT
TRBV11-1	.	TRBD2	TRBJ2-5	CASSLAGGQETQYF	TGTGCCAGCAGCTTAGCCGGGGGGCAAGAGACCCAGTACTTC
TRBV7-8	.	TRBD1	TRBJ1-1	CASSFGGQGSGEAFF	TGTGCCAGCAGCTTTGGAGGACAGGGGTCGGGTGAAGCTTTCTTT
TRBV28	.	TRBD2	TRBJ2-1	CASSLWSSGFSYNEQFF	TGTGCCAGCAGTTTATGGTCTAGCGGATTTTCCTACAATGAGCAGTTCTTC
TRBV5-1	.	.	TRBJ2-7	CASSLGVGVGEQYF	TGCGCCAGCAGCTTGGGGGTGGGAGTGGGAGAGCAGTACTTC
TRBV10-3	.	TRBD1	TRBJ2-7	CAIGAGTAYEQYF	TGTGCCATCGGGGCCGGGACAGCTTACGAGCAGTACTTC
TRBV6-1	.	TRBD1	TRBJ1-1	CASSGGRGLALFAEAFF	TGTGCCAGCAGTGGGGGCAGGGGGCTAGCTCTCTTCGCTGAAGCTTTCTTT
TRBV7-3	.	TRBD1	TRBJ1-1	CASSLSGTGDTEAFF	TGTGCCAGCAGCTTAAGTGGGACAGGGGACACTGAAGCTTTCTTT
TRBV19	.	TRBD1	TRBJ1-2	CASSEGNRGIGYTF	TGTGCCAGTAGTGAGGGCAACAGGGGGATTGGCTACACCTTC
TRBV29-1	.	TRBD1	TRBJ1-3	CSADRDGNTIYF	TGCAGCGCGGACAGGGATGGAAACACCATATATTTT
TRBV28	.	TRBD2	TRBJ2-5	CASSLGGEETQYF	TGTGCCAGCAGTTTAGGGGGGGAAGAGACCCAGTACTTC
TRBV6-1	.	TRBD1	TRBJ1-4	CASRGDRARKEKLFF	TGTGCCAGCAGGGGGGACAGGGCAAGGAAGGAAAAACTGTTTTTT
TRBV7-9	.	TRBD1	TRBJ2-4	CASSGGQGEVNIQYF	TGTGCCAGCAGCGGGGGACAGGGGGAAGTCAACATTCAGTACTTC
TRBV25-1	.	TRBD2	TRBJ2-1	CASSESLAGGNEQFF	TGTGCCAGCAGTGAATCACTAGCGGGGGGGAATGAGCAGTTCTTC
TRBV7-6	.	.	TRBJ1-5	CASSLVVRGRGHQPQHF	TGTGCCAGCAGCTTAGTAGTCCGGGGGAGAGGCCATCAGCCCCAGCATTTT
TRBV4-1	.	.	TRBJ2-7	CASSHQAGSDYEQYF	TGCGCCAGCAGCCACCAGGCGGGATCCGACTACGAGCAGTACTTC
TRBV6-5	.	.	TRBJ1-1	CASISVPNTEAFF	TGTGCCAGCATCTCGGTCCCGAACACTGAAGCTTTCTTT
TRBV7-9	.	.	TRBJ2-5	CASSLAGAGETQYF	TGTGCCAGCAGCTTAGCGGGAGCGGGAGAGACCCAGTACTTC